This section outlines one T cell receptor (beta chain) sequence together with its context. What it binds is unknown. The data were taken from a study of shared clonotypes between healthy human individuals. Study results and limitations: Larger richness was generally estimated for naive than memory subsets. In this cohort, only blood was sampled, and tissue repertoires likely differ.

Partitioning of CD4+ cells yielded a CD45RA+ naive subset and a CD45RA-negative memory subset. Authors' data handling: Filtering differed, since immunoSEQ gave only junction sequences and no quality scores. Sequencing was performed with immunoSEQ multiplex PCR; in TCRdb, only in-frame clones are kept and a portion is missing. D and trimming were read from the DNA, whereas the V and J calls and clone size are those reported in that table. The data show over 1.5 million clones, with nearly 99% seen just once and roughly 0.45% held by the top ten. CDR1 and CDR2 (germline): MNHNS, SASEGT. CDR3 length equals 15 residues. V dropped 4 bases and J dropped 3; count of bases not matched to a gene: 1.

The clonotype originates from a man under 40 in good health. The sample comprised naive CD4+ T cells sorted from blood. Noted subset: CD45RA+ positively selected. The chain recombines TRBV6-1 with TRBJ2-2; 11 positions match TRBD2. CDR3 amino acids: CASSGLAGHTGELFF. The CDR3, as DNA: TGTGCCAGCAGTGGACTAGCGGGACACACCGGGGAGCTGTTTTTT.